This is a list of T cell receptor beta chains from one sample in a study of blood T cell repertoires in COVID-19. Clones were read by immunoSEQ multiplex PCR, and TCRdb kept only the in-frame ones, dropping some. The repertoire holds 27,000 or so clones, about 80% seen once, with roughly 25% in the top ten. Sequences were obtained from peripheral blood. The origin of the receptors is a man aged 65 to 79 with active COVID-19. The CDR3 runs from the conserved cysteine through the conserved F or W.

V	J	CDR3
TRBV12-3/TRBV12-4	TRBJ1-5	CASRRQGQPQHF
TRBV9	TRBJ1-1	CASSVTGQGETEAFF
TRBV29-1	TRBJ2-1	CSGQEGRFNNEQFF
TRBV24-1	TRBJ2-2	CATSDSPGLANTGELFF
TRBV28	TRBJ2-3	CASSVTSGSTDTQYF
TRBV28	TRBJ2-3	CASRGGGSTDTQYF
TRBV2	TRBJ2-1	CASRATSGANNEQFF
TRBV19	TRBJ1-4	CASSEWTENEKLFF
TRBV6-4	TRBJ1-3	CARPNMGGSGNTIYF
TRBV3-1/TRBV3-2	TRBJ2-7	CASSPGTGAYEQYF
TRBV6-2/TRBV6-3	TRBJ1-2	CASSPTPGVGYGYTF
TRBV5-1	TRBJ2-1	CASSLQGNEQFF
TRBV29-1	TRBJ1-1	CSVTGTGGKNTEAFF
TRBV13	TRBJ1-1	CASSPTSTGGIEAFF
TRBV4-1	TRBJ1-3	CASSQRGPGNTIYF
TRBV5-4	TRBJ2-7	CASSYGQGAHYEQYF
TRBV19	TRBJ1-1	CASRSEGDHTEAFF
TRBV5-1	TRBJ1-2	CASSGTGRGYTF
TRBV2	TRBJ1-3	CASSDPRFPDTIYF
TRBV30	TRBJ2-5	CAWSVLRGETQYF
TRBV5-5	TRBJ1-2	CASSLVSNRGSYTF
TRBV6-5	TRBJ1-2	CASSQDSYYGYTF
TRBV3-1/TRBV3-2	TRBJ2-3	CASSQDYGGGTDTQYF
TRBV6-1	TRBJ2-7	CASSEARLTMQYF
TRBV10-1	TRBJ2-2	CASSDTGLADGNTGELFF
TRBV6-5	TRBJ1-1	CASRGQGGLNTEAFF
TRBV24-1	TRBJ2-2	CATSPAANTGELFF
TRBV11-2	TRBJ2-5	CASKGGLARTQYF
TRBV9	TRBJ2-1	CASSPSGNYNEQFF
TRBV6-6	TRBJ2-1	CASSSSGGWNNEQFF
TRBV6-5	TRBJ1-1	CASSNLQGYTEAFF
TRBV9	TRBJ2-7	CASSSEGRASYEQYF
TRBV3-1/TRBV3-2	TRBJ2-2	CASSSRGTGELFF
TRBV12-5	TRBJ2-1	CASASGQGSYNEQFF
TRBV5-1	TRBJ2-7	CASSLGVQTYEQYF
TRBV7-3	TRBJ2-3	CASSSTGADTQYF
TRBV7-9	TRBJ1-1	CASNRRSGKAFF
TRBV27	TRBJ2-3	CATPRTGGSTQYF
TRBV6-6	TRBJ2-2	CASSALAGDTGELFF
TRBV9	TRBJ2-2	CASSPLSFHANTGELFF
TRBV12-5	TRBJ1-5	CASGSGQAPSEPQHF
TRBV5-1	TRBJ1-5	CASSLSTGNNQPQHF
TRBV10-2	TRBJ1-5	CASSEIQGSDQPQHF
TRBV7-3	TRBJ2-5	CASSLSDRGETQYF
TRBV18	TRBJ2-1	CASSPPLAGVDEQFF
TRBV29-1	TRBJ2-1	CSAARGDRISNEQFF
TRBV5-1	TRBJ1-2	CASSPVLVGGYTF
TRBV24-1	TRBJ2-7	CATESGGEQYF
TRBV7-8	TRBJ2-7	CASSLIPGDYEQYF
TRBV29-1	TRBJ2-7	CSVETSLSYEQYF
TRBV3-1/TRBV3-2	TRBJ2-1	CASSPRQGSNEQFF
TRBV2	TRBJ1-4	CASSVDRSGEKLFF
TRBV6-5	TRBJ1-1	CASRYRERGTEAFF
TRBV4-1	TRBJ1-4	CASRPRGFANEKLFF